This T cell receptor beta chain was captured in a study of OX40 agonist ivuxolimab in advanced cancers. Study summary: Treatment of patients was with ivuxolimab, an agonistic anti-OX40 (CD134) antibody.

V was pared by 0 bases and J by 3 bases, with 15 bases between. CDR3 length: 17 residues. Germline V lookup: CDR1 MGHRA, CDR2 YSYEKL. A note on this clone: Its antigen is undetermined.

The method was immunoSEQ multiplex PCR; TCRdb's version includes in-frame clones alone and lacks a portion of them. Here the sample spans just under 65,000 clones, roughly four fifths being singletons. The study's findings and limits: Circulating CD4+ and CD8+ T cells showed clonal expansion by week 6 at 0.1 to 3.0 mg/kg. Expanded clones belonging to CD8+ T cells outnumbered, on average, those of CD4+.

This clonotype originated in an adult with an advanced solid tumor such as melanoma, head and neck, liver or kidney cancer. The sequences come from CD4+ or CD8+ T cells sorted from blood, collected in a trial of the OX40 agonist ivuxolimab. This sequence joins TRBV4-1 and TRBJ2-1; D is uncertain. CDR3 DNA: TGCGCCAGCAGCCAAGAGTCCACTAACCTCTTCTACAATGAGCAGTTCTTC. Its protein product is CASSQESTNLFYNEQFF.